This TCR beta chain was recovered during a study of blood T cells in healthy people across ages. A few counts support this clonotype. Its antigen is currently unknown. With a J-beta primer mix and a sample-barcoded 5' primer, a second PCR ran about 6 to 11 cycles. Each cDNA molecule was tagged by a template-switch adaptor with 12 random nucleotides. TCRdb independently ran MiXCR on the 5' RACE reads; one entry per CDR3 protein. In the table there are approximately 670,000 distinct CDR3 sequences, less than 45% of which are singletons. Study-wide findings and caveats: Compared with aged donors, long-lived donors showed fewer expanded clones, suggesting selection.

V shed 6 bases and J shed 6 bases, with 10 bases lying between them. The CDR3 covers 12 residues. Germline CDR1 and CDR2: MDHEN and SYDVKM. The specimen was blood. The chain joins TRBV28 to TRBJ2-3, with D tentatively TRBD2 (5 bases). The sequence came from a man aged 80 or over in good health. CDR3 nucleotides: TGTGCCAGCAGACTAAAGCGGGATACGCAGTATTTT. Its translation is CASRLKRDTQYF.